These T cell receptor beta chains were read from a single sample in a study of radiotherapy plus CTLA-4 blockade in lung cancer. The data were produced by immunoSEQ multiplex PCR, yet TCRdb's version contains in-frame clones alone and is incomplete. The sample has about 98,000 clones, about 91% seen once. This specimen was peripheral blood, taken from a patient treated with radiotherapy plus ipilimumab. These receptors originate from a human donor with non-small cell lung cancer that progressed on radiotherapy plus ipilimumab. Both conserved end residues are part of each CDR3. Fields, in order: J gene, D gene, V gene, clone size, CDR3 protein, CDR3 DNA. The D gene is left open where the match is weak. Only part of the rows carry a size: once, few, many, or a class if the clone is expanded.

TRBJ2-7 TRBD2 TRBV7-2 NA CASSLGATSGVFYEQYF TGTGCCAGCAGCTTAGGTGCGACTAGCGGGGTATTTTACGAGCAGTACTTC
TRBJ1-5 NA TRBV18 NA CASSPSGHQPQHF TGTGCCAGCTCACCTAGCGGGCATCAGCCCCAGCATTTT
TRBJ2-5 NA TRBV7-3 NA CASSLQAQETQYF TGTGCCAGCAGCCTCCAGGCACAAGAGACCCAGTACTTC
TRBJ2-5 TRBD1 TRBV2 NA CASSESGQGRGTQYF TGTGCCAGCAGTGAGAGTGGACAGGGCCGGGGGACCCAGTACTTC
TRBJ1-2 NA TRBV6-1 NA CASSPRTVLYGYTF TGTGCCAGCAGTCCCCGGACAGTCCTCTATGGCTACACCTTC
TRBJ2-2 NA TRBV19 NA CASSNGWDTGELFF TGTGCCAGTAGTAATGGATGGGACACCGGGGAGCTGTTTTTT
TRBJ2-5 TRBD2 TRBV28 NA CASSPALAGVWETQYF TGTGCCAGCAGCCCAGCCCTAGCGGGAGTTTGGGAGACCCAGTACTTC
TRBJ2-7 TRBD1 TRBV18 NA CASSPPDRSSYEQYF TGTGCCAGCTCACCTCCGGACAGGAGCTCCTACGAGCAGTACTTC
TRBJ1-4 NA TRBV11-2 NA CASSGRRGEKLFF TGTGCCAGCAGCGGCAGGCGGGGCGAAAAACTGTTTTTT
TRBJ2-1 TRBD2 TRBV5-6 NA CASSPEGGRGSYNEQFF TGTGCCAGCAGCCCGGAAGGCGGGAGGGGCTCCTACAATGAGCAGTTCTTC
TRBJ2-5 NA TRBV6-5 NA CASSSGKTQYF TGTGCCAGCAGTTCAGGGAAGACCCAGTACTTC
TRBJ1-5 NA TRBV6-1 once CASSGTGAGNQPQHF TGTGCCAGCAGCGGTACGGGGGCAGGTAATCAGCCCCAGCATTTT
TRBJ2-3 NA TRBV6-1 NA CASSRSPAGTDTQYF TGTGCCAGCAGCCGAAGCCCAGCCGGCACAGATACGCAGTATTTT
TRBJ2-1 NA TRBV5-1 NA CASSLEAGYNEQFF TGCGCCAGCAGCTTGGAAGCGGGCTACAATGAGCAGTTCTTC
TRBJ2-7 NA TRBV5-4 NA CASSREVGTLEQYF TGTGCCAGCAGCAGGGAGGTTGGAACTCTCGAGCAGTACTTC
TRBJ1-2 TRBD1 TRBV9 NA CASSPRTGDILGGYTF TGTGCCAGCAGCCCGCGGACAGGAGATATTCTTGGGGGCTACACCTTC
TRBJ2-7 NA TRBV27 NA CASMGLPGLQSGEQYF TGTGCCAGCATGGGGTTGCCGGGCCTTCAATCGGGCGAGCAGTACTTC
TRBJ2-3 TRBD2 TRBV4-2 NA CASSQRGPTSGSADTQYF TGTGCCAGCAGCCAACGTGGGCCGACTAGCGGGAGTGCAGATACGCAGTATTTT
TRBJ2-7 TRBD1 TRBV5-1 NA CASSLVGQGTYEQYF TGCGCCAGCAGCTTGGTAGGACAGGGAACCTACGAGCAGTACTTC
TRBJ2-1 TRBD2 TRBV2 NA CAIQPPGLAAHNEQFF TGTGCCATCCAACCCCCGGGACTAGCGGCCCACAATGAGCAGTTCTTC
TRBJ1-2 NA TRBV6-5 NA CASSLSEANYGYTF TGTGCCAGCAGTTTATCCGAAGCTAACTATGGCTACACCTTC
TRBJ2-5 NA TRBV5-4 NA CATGIRQETQYF TGTGCCACCGGGATTAGACAAGAGACCCAGTACTTC
TRBJ2-7 NA TRBV6-1 NA CASSEAGDYEQYF TGTGCCAGCAGTGAAGCGGGTGACTACGAGCAGTACTTC
TRBJ1-1 NA TRBV5-1 NA CASSLALGLAEAFF TGCGCCAGCAGCTTGGCCCTGGGGTTGGCTGAAGCTTTCTTT
TRBJ2-1 NA TRBV11-2 NA CASSGSLYNEQFF TGTGCCAGCAGCGGGAGCCTCTACAATGAGCAGTTCTTC
TRBJ1-1 NA TRBV2 NA CARREGRGAGTEAFF TGTGCCAGGAGGGAAGGACGGGGGGCTGGCACTGAAGCTTTCTTT
TRBJ2-2 NA TRBV7-9 NA CASTWLAKAGELFF TGTGCCAGCACGTGGCTAGCGAAGGCCGGGGAGCTGTTTTTT
TRBJ2-7 TRBD1 TRBV6-5 once CASSPTGDTYEQYF TGTGCCAGCAGCCCGACAGGGGATACCTACGAGCAGTACTTC
TRBJ2-7 TRBD1 TRBV5-1 NA CASSRDRAEQYF TGCGCCAGCAGCCGAGACAGGGCCGAGCAGTACTTC
TRBJ1-3 TRBD1 TRBV9 NA CASSALPGQGAVDTIYF TGTGCCAGCAGCGCCCTACCGGGACAGGGGGCGGTTGACACCATATATTTT
TRBJ1-2 NA TRBV29-1 NA CSVGGIYGYTF TGCAGCGTTGGGGGAATCTATGGCTACACCTTC
TRBJ2-7 NA TRBV7-6 NA CASSRGLSGTSEQYF TGTGCCAGCAGCCGAGGACTCTCGGGGACCTCCGAGCAGTACTTC
TRBJ2-7 TRBD1 TRBV10-3 few CAISTGTVSYEQYF TGTGCCATCAGTACCGGGACAGTTTCCTACGAGCAGTACTTC